This T cell receptor (beta chain) was captured by sequencing in a study of T cells in Graves' hyperthyroidism and ophthalmopathy (dated 2019 in TCRdb). In the study overall: Peripheral blood samples were taken at the time of initial diagnosis, prior to any treatment. The 85 to 100 discovery patients were divided at random into training and test sets in a 7:3 ratio. TCR V-J signatures able to tell the groups apart were searched for in a discovery cohort of about a hundred patients, of whom 43 had Graves' ophthalmopathy and 55 to 60 had stable Graves' hyperthyroidism. After sampling, hyperthyroidism patients received methimazole starting at 30 mg daily, and ophthalmopathy patients received high-dose intravenous methylprednisolone. Prospective prediction of ophthalmopathy was tested in an independent validation cohort consisting of some 19 hyperthyroidism patients and more than 15 patients who later progressed to ophthalmopathy. According to the paper, TCR Vbeta CDR3 sequencing was carried out on approximately 140 peripheral blood samples, which came from approximately 41 ophthalmopathy, around 75 hyperthyroidism and roughly 17 progressor patients. In more than five Graves' hyperthyroidism patients, the study also compared T-cell repertoires from thyroid tissue with T-cell repertoires from blood.

The TCR beta CDR3 regions were amplified from RNA transcripts. The first round of RT-PCR for the TCR CDR3 was performed with the HTBI primer set and the Qiagen OneStep RT-PCR kit. A second multiplex PCR round built the libraries, followed by size selection and purification. The libraries were sequenced on an Illumina HiSeq2000 using paired-end 100 bp reads. Turning to the authors' computational methods: SOAPnuke was used to process the raw data, with reads discarded if the reads contained adapters or uncalled bases, had a mean Phred below 15, or lacked an exact constant-primer or identifier match. High-quality paired reads were merged with COPE v1.2.5, and unique nucleotide sequences were defined as clonotypes. Clonotypes were aligned to IMGT TRBV, TRBD and TRBJ reference segments using MiTCR v1.1. The analysis was restricted to V-J combinations with a frequency above 0.0001, which together covered 98% to 99.2% of the repertoires. A TCS score was defined as the ratio of F50 (clonal expansion) to E x V (chaos), with BLOSUM62-based TCRdist applied between CDR3 peptides within each V-J. Welch's t-statistics and random forest reduced 514 V-J features to 10 to 15, which were used in a naive Bayes classifier (R e1071). The public sequencing data were trimmed at Q25 with fastp and processed into clonotypes with MiXCR by TCRdb, which kept only in-frame beta chains. Each CDR3 protein gets just one entry, which takes the most common genes and DNA from the rows behind it. TCRdb, not the original authors, processed these V and J calls. This sample has hundreds of thousands of distinct CDR3 sequences in its table, and approximately 15% of those were observed once. The ten largest clones capture less than 6% of the sample.

The CDR3 sequence holds 16 residues, the cysteine and phenylalanine included. Of all the DNA, just the CDR3 is kept, 48 bases in frame from base 1. Cut back by 3 bases and 2 bases, the V and J ends lie 13 bases apart. CDR1 and CDR2, looked up from the germline V gene, are MGHDK and SYGVNS. The sample holds a few counts of this clonotype. The target of this receptor is not known. Per-nucleotide qualities are absent, and no much larger clonotype sits a single base away. Points the paper makes about the study in general: Most expanded thyroid clonotypes (frequency above 0.001) were also found in blood, which suggests that blood repertoires may mirror thyroid immune responses. In cross-validation, a model built on a 13 V-J signature told ophthalmopathy apart from stable hyperthyroidism with approximately 90% sensitivity and about 81% specificity, and in testing the same model reached 80%/75%. During validation, the model predicted progression to ophthalmopathy a median of approximately 6.5 months ahead of onset, with approximately 71% sensitivity and around 73% specificity. Sample size was not statistically predetermined, and investigators were not blinded to group allocation.

Hyperthyroidism patients were newly diagnosed, had a disease duration of under 2 months, and were aged 18 to 65 years. Any patient with an uncontrolled infection, another autoimmune disease, pregnancy or lactation was excluded. Diagnoses relied on clinical symptoms, serum thyroxine and TRAb, thyroid ultrasound and orbital computed tomography. Blood from progressor patients was collected at the time of first diagnosis with hyperthyroidism, before any ophthalmopathy symptoms had appeared. PBMCs were separated from about 10 ml of fresh peripheral blood using Ficoll-Paque density gradient centrifugation. Patients classed as progressors first received a Graves' hyperthyroidism diagnosis and then went on to develop ophthalmopathy during follow-up. Total RNA was extracted with Trizol reagent, and quality was checked on an Agilent 2100 Bioanalyzer.

The chain was built from TRBV25-1 and TRBJ2-2, with the D segment possibly TRBD1 or TRBD2, each aligning over 5 bases. The sequenced sample consisted of blood. The sequence came from a woman aged 25 to 39 with Graves' hyperthyroidism that later progressed to Graves' ophthalmopathy. CDR3 reads: CASSEGVQINTGELFF. The nucleotide sequence reads as follows: TGTGCCAGCAGTGAGGGGGTACAGATTAACACCGGGGAGCTGTTTTTT.